These 10 T cell receptor beta chains came from one sample sequenced in a study of cytomegalovirus exposure and HLA in healthy donors. PCR involved 60 Vbeta and 13 Jbeta primers. The method was immunoSEQ multiplex PCR; TCRdb's version includes in-frame clones alone and lacks a portion of them. Altogether over 50,000 clones are present, roughly 90% being singletons, with the ten largest covering over 1.2%. The sample taken for sequencing was PBMCs. All receptors derive from a man between 25 and 39 years old in good health and CMV-seropositive.

The J gene is TRBJ2-3, the V gene TRBV11-3; D is unclear. Trimming took off 1 base at V and 4 bases at J, with 12 bases between the two ends. This CDR3 region has 15 residues. Germline V gives CDR1 SGHNT, CDR2 YENEEA. The chain's CDR3 is CASSLGGSRADTQYF. CDR3 nucleotides: TGTGCCAGCAGCTTAGGAGGTAGTCGGGCAGATACGCAGTATTTT.

This rearrangement joins TRBV18 to TRBJ2-5; 9 nucleotides match TRBD2. The V segment lost 4 bases and the J segment 3 bases; nucleotides outside the gene matches: 3. Germline CDR1 and CDR2: KGHSH and LQKENI. CDR3 length: 14 amino acids. DNA for the CDR3: TGTGCCAGCTCACTGACTAGCGGAAAAGAGACCCAGTACTTC. Amino acids: CASSLTSGKETQYF. Filled out from reference TRBV18 and TRBJ2-5, the complete variable domain reads NAGVMQNPRHLVRRRGQEARLRCSPMKGHSHVYWYRQLPEEGLKFMVYLQKENIIDESGMPKERFSAEFPKEGPSILRIQQVVRGDSAAYFCASSLTSGKETQYFGPGTRLLVL.

The chain carries TRBV29-1 and TRBJ2-1; D ambiguous. The CDR3 has 12 residues. The germline V and J ends were trimmed by 4 bases and 4 bases, with 8 bases remaining between them. Looked up from germline, CDR1 is SQVTM and CDR2 is ANQGSEA. In DNA, the CDR3 is TGCAGCGTTGCCGGCGGATACAATGAGCAGTTCTTC. This gives the protein CSVAGGYNEQFF.

The rearrangement uses TRBV27 and TRBJ2-7; 10 nucleotides line up with TRBD1. V lost 4 bases, J lost 8 bases, and 5 bases stayed unmatched. The germline V gene has CDR1 MNHEY and CDR2 SMNVEV (reference sequence). This CDR3 spans 13 amino acids. CDR3 protein: CASSWLGQGQQYF. The CDR3 DNA reads as TGTGCCAGCAGTTGGTTGGGACAGGGGCAGCAGTACTTC.

This chain links TRBV9 with TRBJ2-1; 7 nucleotides line up with TRBD2. V trimming: 3 bases; J trimming: 0 bases; junction bases outside the gene matches: 6. CDR1 is SGDLS, CDR2 YYNGEE, per germline. The CDR3 is 16 amino acids. The CDR3 here is CASSAEAGSSYNEQFF. In DNA form, the CDR3 reads TGTGCCAGCAGCGCAGAAGCGGGGAGCTCCTACAATGAGCAGTTCTTC. The entire variable domain, with the rest obtained from reference TRBV9 and TRBJ2-1, is as follows: DSGVTQTPKHLITATGQRVTLRCSPRSGDLSVYWYQQSLDQGLQFLIQYYNGEERAKGNILERFSAQQFPDLHSELNLSSLELGDSALYFCASSAEAGSSYNEQFFGPGTRLTVL.

This chain joins TRBV27 and TRBJ2-1; 11 nucleotides line up with TRBD2. Germline V gene lookup returns CDR1 MNHEY and CDR2 SMNVEV (reference sequence). The CDR3 runs to 17 residues. Losses at the gene ends were 3 bases for V and 9 bases for J; bases not matched to a gene: 13. The CDR3 sequence is CASSFLAGGLGASEQFF. In DNA, the CDR3 is TGTGCCAGCAGTTTTCTAGCGGGAGGCCTTGGGGCAAGTGAGCAGTTCTTC.

This chain connects TRBV7-9 to TRBJ2-2; 11 bases fit TRBD2. V gave up 3 bases and J gave up 0 bases; unmatched junction bases: 3. This CDR3 is built from 17 residues. Germline-derived CDR1 and CDR2 are SEHNR and FQNEAQ (reference sequence). The CDR3 loop is CASSFGLAGPNTGELFF. The CDR3 DNA follows: TGTGCCAGCAGCTTCGGACTAGCGGGTCCGAACACCGGGGAGCTGTTTTTT.

V usage is TRBV11-2 and J usage is TRBJ2-1; TRBD2 aligns across 12 bases. The CDR3 is made up of 17 amino acids. After removal of 5 bases from V and 0 bases from J, the junction contained 5 bases not matched to a gene. Germline V gene data show CDR1 as SGHAT and CDR2 as FQNNGV. The CDR3 bases are TGTGCCAGCAGCACCCTAGCGGGAGGGAGCTCCTACAATGAGCAGTTCTTC. It encodes CASSTLAGGSSYNEQFF.

The chain links TRBV18 to TRBJ2-7, with 10 bases fitting TRBD1. Germline assignment: CDR1 KGHSH and CDR2 LQKENI. Unmatched junction bases numbered 8, after V lost 3 bases and J lost 6 bases. The CDR3 spans 15 residues. The CDR3 loop is CASSPRDRGVGEQYF. CDR3 coding DNA: TGTGCCAGCTCACCCCGGGACAGGGGAGTAGGCGAGCAGTACTTC.

This rearrangement joins TRBV5-1 to TRBJ1-4; D might be TRBD1 (6 bases). The CDR3 runs 15 residues. Trimming cost V 5 bases and J 6 bases, with 17 bases left between them. Germline values: CDR1 SGHRS, CDR2 YFSETQ. CDR3 residues: CASSSDRPRDEKLFF. The CDR3 nucleotides read TGCGCCAGCAGTTCAGACAGGCCGAGGGATGAAAAACTGTTTTTT. The whole variable domain, filled in from reference TRBV5-1 and TRBJ1-4, reads KAGVTQTPRYLIKTRGQQVTLSCSPISGHRSVSWYQQTPGQGLQFLFEYFSETQRNKGNFPGRFSGRQFSNSRSEMNVSTLELGDSALYLCASSSDRPRDEKLFFGSGTQLSVL.